Following are 13 T cell receptor beta chains from one sample sequenced in a study of cytomegalovirus exposure and HLA in healthy donors. The PCR had 60 Vbeta and 13 Jbeta primers. The assay was immunoSEQ multiplex PCR, and TCRdb's table has in-frame clones only and misses some. Of approximately 210,000 clones in the sample, roughly four fifths were seen once. Sequenced: PBMCs. Receptor source: a man between 18 and 29 years old in good health and CMV-seronegative.

This clone came up a few times. This sequence joins TRBV29-1 and TRBJ2-7; tentative D call: TRBD2 (6 bases). This CDR3 is built from 14 residues. V lost 6 bases and J 2 bases, leaving 17 bases between the germline ends. Germline CDR1 and CDR2: SQVTM and ANQGSEA. CDR3 amino acids: CSVVGSGGAYEQYF. In nucleotides, the CDR3 is TGCAGCGTGGTAGGTAGCGGAGGGGCCTACGAGCAGTACTTC.

V and J are TRBV9 and TRBJ1-2; D is unclear. The CDR3 covers 13 residues. Germline values: CDR1 SGDLS, CDR2 YYNGEE. Trimming took 2 bases from V and 2 from J, leaving 7 bases between them. CDR3 DNA sequence: TGTGCCAGCAGCGTTGATGGCAACTATGGCTACACCTTC. It encodes CASSVDGNYGYTF.

The J gene is TRBJ2-7, the V gene TRBV30; D unclear. Germline assignment: CDR1 GTSNPN and CDR2 SVGIG (reference sequence). The CDR3 extends over 14 amino acids. V gave up 0 bases and J gave up 2 bases, with 11 bases separating them. DNA of the CDR3: TGTGCCTGGAGTGTTCTGGTCGGTACCTACGAGCAGTACTTC. It encodes CAWSVLVGTYEQYF.

The chain carries TRBV2 and TRBJ2-7, with 12 bases aligning to TRBD2. V dropped 7 bases and J dropped 1; count of bases not matched to a gene: 20. The CDR3 covers 20 residues. Looked up from germline, CDR1 is SNHLY and CDR2 is FYNNEI. Written as DNA, the CDR3 is TGTGCCAGCATTCCGGGACTAGCGGGCGCGTCCGGGACTACTTCCTACGAGCAGTACTTC. As protein: CASIPGLAGASGTTSYEQYF.

The genes are TRBV18 and TRBJ2-7, with 8 positions matching TRBD1. Germline lookup yields CDR1 KGHSH and CDR2 LQKENI. The CDR3 contains 14 residues. V lost 0 bases and J lost 2; bases outside the gene matches: 0. The DNA for the CDR3 is TGTGCCAGCTCACCACCGACAGGGGCCTACGAGCAGTACTTC. This gives the protein CASSPPTGAYEQYF.

Written as DNA, the CDR3 is TGCGCCAGCAGTGAGTCGTGGTGGGCCGGCAATGAGCAGTTCTTC. This translates into CASSESWWAGNEQFF. J is TRBJ2-1 and V is TRBV10-2; D gene uncertain. In germline, CDR1 is WSHSY, CDR2 SAAADI. The V end lost 0 bases, the J end lost 6 bases, and 12 bases lay between the germline ends. The CDR3 covers 15 residues.

The CDR3 DNA sequence: TGTGCCAGCAGTTCCGAGAACCAAGAGACCCAGTACTTC. Translation gives CASSSENQETQYF. The rearrangement uses TRBV6-5 and TRBJ2-5; no definite D call. Germline assignment: CDR1 MNHEY and CDR2 SVGAGI. Trimming shortened V by 4 bases and J by 0 bases, and 6 bases separated the two germline ends. This CDR3 is 13 amino acids long.

The rearrangement links TRBV10-2 to TRBJ1-5; D is ambiguous. Germline CDR1 reads WSHSY; CDR2 reads SAAADI. V was trimmed by 8 bases and J by 6 bases, leaving 20 bases between them. The CDR3 loop spans 15 amino acids. The CDR3 loop is CASAAGKVGTQPQHF. For the CDR3, the DNA is TGCGCCAGCGCTGCGGGGAAAGTGGGCACTCAGCCCCAGCATTTT.

The chain joins TRBV5-4 to TRBJ1-2; D gene uncertain. The CDR3 has 13 residues. The ends were cut back, 7 bases at V and 4 bases at J, with 14 bases in the middle. Germline CDR1 reads SGHNT; CDR2 reads YYREEE (reference sequence). CDR3: CASGDSLGYGYTF. CDR3 coding DNA: TGTGCCAGCGGCGACTCTTTGGGCTATGGCTACACCTTC.

The chain links TRBV6-5 to TRBJ2-7; possibly TRBD1 for D (6 bases). The CDR3 extends over 15 amino acids. Germline V gene data show CDR1 as MNHEY and CDR2 as SVGAGI. Trimming stripped 0 bases from V and 5 bases from J, with 14 bases between. The CDR3 DNA sequence: TGTGCCAGCAGTTACTCGACCGCAGGGGTGAACGAGCAGTACTTC. Encoded protein: CASSYSTAGVNEQYF.

J is TRBJ2-2 and V is TRBV29-1, with TRBD1 as a possible D gene (5 bases). The CDR3 runs 13 residues. Looked up from germline, CDR1 is SQVTM and CDR2 is ANQGSEA. V lost 7 bases and J 6 bases, leaving 15 bases between the germline ends. The CDR3 loop is CSARLRVAGELFF. In DNA, the CDR3 is TGCAGCGCTCGGCTCAGGGTCGCCGGGGAGCTGTTTTTT.

The V gene is TRBV4-2, the J gene TRBJ1-5; a possible D gene is TRBD1 (6 bases). There are 17 residues in the CDR3. Trimming took off 0 bases at V and 6 bases at J, with 18 bases between the two ends. The germline V gene encodes CDR1 LGHNA and CDR2 YNFKEQ. DNA for the CDR3: TGTGCCAGCAGCCAAGATGCACAACAGGGAATGGTTCAGCCCCAGCATTTT. Translated: CASSQDAQQGMVQPQHF.

The V gene is TRBV10-3, the J gene TRBJ1-1; D might be TRBD1 (5 bases). There are 13 residues in the CDR3. V lost 10 bases, J lost 6 bases, and 18 bases lay in between. Germline loops: CDR1 ENHRY, CDR2 SYGVKD. The CDR3 sequence: CATRDPAGPEAFF. CDR3 coding DNA: TGTGCCACAAGAGACCCGGCGGGGCCTGAAGCTTTCTTT.